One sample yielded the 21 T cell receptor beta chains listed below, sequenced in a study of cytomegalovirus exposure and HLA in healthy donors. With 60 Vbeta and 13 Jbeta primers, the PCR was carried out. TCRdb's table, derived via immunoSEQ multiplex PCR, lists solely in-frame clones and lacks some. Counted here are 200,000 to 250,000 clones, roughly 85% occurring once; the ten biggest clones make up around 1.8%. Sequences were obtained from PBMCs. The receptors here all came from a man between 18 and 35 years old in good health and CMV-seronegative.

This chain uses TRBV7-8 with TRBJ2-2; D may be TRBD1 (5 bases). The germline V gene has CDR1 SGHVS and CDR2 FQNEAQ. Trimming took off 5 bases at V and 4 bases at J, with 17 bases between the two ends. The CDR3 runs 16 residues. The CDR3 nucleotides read TGTGCCAGCAGCCCCTGGACACTCTCCGTCACCGGGGAGCTGTTTTTT. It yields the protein CASSPWTLSVTGELFF.

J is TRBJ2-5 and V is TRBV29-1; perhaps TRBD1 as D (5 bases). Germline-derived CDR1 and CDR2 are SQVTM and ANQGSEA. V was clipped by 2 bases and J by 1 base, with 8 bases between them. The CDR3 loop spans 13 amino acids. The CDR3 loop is CSVERGSQETQYF. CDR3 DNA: TGCAGCGTTGAAAGGGGCAGCCAAGAGACCCAGTACTTC.

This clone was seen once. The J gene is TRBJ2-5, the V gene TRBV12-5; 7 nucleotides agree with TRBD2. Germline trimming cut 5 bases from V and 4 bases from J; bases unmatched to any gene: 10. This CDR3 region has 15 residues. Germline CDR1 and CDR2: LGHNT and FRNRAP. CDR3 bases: TGTGCTAGTGGTCGGAGGGGAGGGGTAGGAGAGACCCAGTACTTC. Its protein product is CASGRRGGVGETQYF.

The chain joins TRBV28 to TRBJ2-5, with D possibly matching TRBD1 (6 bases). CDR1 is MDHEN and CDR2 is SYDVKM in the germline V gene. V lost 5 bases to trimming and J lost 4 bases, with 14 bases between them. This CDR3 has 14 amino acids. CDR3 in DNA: TGTGCCAGCAGTCGAACAGGGTTGGGAGAGACCCAGTACTTC. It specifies CASSRTGLGETQYF.

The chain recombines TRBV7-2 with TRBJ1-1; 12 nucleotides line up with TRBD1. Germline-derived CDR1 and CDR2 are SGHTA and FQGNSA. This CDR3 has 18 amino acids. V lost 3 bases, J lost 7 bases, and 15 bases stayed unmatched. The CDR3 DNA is TGTGCCAGCAGCTTTCCCTCCGGGACAGGGGGCGTCTTGGGTGAAGCTTTCTTT. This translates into CASSFPSGTGGVLGEAFF.

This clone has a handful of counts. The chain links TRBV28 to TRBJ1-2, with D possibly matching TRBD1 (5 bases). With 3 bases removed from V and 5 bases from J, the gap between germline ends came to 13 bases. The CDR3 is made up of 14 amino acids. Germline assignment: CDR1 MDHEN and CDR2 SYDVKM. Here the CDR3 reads CASSFRQGGYGYTF. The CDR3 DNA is TGTGCCAGCAGTTTTCGGCAGGGAGGGTATGGCTACACCTTC.

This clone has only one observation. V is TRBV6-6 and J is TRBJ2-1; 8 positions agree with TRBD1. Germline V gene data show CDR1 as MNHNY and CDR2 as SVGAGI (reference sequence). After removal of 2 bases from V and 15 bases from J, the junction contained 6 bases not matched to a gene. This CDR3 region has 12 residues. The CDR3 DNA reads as TGTGCCAGCAGTTACGCCGGACAGGGAAGGTTCTTC. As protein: CASSYAGQGRFF.

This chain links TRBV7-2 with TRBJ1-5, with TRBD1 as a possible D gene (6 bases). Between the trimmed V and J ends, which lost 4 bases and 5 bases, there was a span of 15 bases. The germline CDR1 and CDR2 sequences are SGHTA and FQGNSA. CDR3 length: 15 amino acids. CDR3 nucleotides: TGTGCCAGCAGCTCCGGTGCAGGGGTTGATCAGCCCCAGCATTTT. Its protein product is CASSSGAGVDQPQHF.

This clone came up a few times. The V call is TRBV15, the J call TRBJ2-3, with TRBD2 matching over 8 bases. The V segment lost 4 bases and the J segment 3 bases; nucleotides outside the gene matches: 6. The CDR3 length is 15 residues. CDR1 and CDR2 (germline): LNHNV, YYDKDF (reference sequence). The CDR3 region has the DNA TGTGCCACCAGCAAGGGGGTAGCGGGGACAGATACGCAGTATTTT. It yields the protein CATSKGVAGTDTQYF. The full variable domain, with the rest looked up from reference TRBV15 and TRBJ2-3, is DAMVIQNPRYQVTQFGKPVTLSCSQTLNHNVMYWYQQKSSQAPKLLFHYYDKDFNNEADTPDNFQSRRPNTSFCFLDIRSPGLGDTAMYLCATSKGVAGTDTQYFGPGTRLTVL.

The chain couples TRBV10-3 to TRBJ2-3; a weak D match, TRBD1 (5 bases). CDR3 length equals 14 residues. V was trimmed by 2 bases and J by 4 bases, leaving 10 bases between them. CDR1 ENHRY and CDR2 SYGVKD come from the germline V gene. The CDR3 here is CAISELRQSDTQYF. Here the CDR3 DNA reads TGTGCCATCAGTGAGCTTAGACAGTCAGATACGCAGTATTTT.

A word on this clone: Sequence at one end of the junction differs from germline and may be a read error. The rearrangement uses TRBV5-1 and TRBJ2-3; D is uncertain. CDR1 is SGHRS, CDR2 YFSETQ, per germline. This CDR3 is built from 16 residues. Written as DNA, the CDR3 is TGCGCCAGCGGCTTCCCCTCCGCGGATAGCACAGATACGCAGTATTTT. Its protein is CASGFPSADSTDTQYF.

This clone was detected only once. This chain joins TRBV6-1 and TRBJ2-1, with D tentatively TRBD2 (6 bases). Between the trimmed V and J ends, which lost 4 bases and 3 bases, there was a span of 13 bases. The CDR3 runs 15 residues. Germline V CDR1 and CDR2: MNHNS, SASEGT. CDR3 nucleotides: TGTGCCAGCAGTGTTCTAGCGATCCGCTACAATGAGCAGTTCTTC. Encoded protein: CASSVLAIRYNEQFF.

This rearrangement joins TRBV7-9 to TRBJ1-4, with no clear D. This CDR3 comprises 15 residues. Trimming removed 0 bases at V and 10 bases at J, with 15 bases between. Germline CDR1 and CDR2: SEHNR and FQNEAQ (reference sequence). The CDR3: CASSLALGEEGKLFF. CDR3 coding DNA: TGTGCCAGCAGCTTAGCGCTGGGAGAGGAAGGAAAACTGTTTTTT. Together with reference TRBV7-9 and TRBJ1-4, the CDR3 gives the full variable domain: DTGVSQNPRHKITKRGQNVTFRCDPISEHNRLYWYRQTLGQGPEFLTYFQNEAQLEKSRLLSDRFSAERPKGSFSTLEIQRTEQGDSAMYLCASSLALGEEGKLFFGSGTQLSVL.

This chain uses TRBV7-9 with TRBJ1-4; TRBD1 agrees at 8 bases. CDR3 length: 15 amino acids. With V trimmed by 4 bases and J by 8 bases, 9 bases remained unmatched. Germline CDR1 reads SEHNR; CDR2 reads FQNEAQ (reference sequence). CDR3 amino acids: CASSSPGTGGEKLFF. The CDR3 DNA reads TGTGCCAGCAGCTCCCCAGGGACAGGCGGGGAAAAACTGTTTTTT.

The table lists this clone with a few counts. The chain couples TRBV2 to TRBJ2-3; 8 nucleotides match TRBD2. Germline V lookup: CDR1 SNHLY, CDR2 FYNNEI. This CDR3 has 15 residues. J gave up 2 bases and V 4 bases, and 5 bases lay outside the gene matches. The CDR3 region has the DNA TGTGCCAGCAGTGCCGAGCGGGGGCCCACAGATACGCAGTATTTT. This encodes CASSAERGPTDTQYF.

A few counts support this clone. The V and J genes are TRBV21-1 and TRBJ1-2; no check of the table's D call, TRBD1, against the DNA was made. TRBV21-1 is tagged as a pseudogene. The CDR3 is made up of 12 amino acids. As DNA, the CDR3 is TGTGCCACTTCCAGTTGGTGCTATGGCTACACCTTC. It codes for CATSSWCYGYTF.

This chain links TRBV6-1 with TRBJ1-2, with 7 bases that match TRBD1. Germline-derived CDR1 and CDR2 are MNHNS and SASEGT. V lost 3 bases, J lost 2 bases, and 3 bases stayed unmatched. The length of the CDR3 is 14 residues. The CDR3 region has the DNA TGTGCCAGCAGTGAGGTACAGGGGAACTATGGCTACACCTTC. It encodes CASSEVQGNYGYTF.

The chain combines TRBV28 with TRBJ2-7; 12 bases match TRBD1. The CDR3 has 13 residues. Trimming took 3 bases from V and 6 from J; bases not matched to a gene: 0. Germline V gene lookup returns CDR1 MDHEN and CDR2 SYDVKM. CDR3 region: CASSLGQGAEQYF. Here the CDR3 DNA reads TGTGCCAGCAGTTTGGGACAGGGGGCCGAGCAGTACTTC. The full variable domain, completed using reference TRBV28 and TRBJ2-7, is DVKVTQSSRYLVKRTGEKVFLECVQDMDHENMFWYRQDPGLGLRLIYFSYDVKMKEKGDIPEGYSVSREKKERFSLILESASTNQTSMYLCASSLGQGAEQYFGPGTRLTVT.

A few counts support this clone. The CDR3 region is CASSQEYRVSYNEQFF. Written as DNA, the CDR3 is TGCGCCAGCAGCCAAGAATACAGGGTCTCCTACAATGAGCAGTTCTTC. The chain couples TRBV4-3 to TRBJ2-1, with D possibly matching TRBD1 (6 bases). Germline CDR1 is LGHNA and CDR2 is YSLEER. This CDR3 contains 16 residues. V was cut by 0 bases and J by 0 bases, with 9 bases left in between.

Here the CDR3 DNA reads TGTGCCAGCAGCCGGGACAGCGAGGGCTCACCCCTCCACTTT. This encodes CASSRDSEGSPLHF. The V gene is TRBV6-5, the J gene TRBJ1-6; 7 positions agree with TRBD1. The germline gives CDR1 MNHEY, CDR2 SVGAGI. J lost 10 bases, V lost 6 bases, and 9 bases had no gene match. The CDR3 extends over 14 amino acids.

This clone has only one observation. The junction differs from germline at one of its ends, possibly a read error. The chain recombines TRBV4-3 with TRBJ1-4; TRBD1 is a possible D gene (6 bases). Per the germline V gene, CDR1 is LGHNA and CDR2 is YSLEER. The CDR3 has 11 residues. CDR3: CASSQEGTRIF. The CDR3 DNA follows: TGCGCCAGCAGCCAAGAAGGGACACGCATTTTT.